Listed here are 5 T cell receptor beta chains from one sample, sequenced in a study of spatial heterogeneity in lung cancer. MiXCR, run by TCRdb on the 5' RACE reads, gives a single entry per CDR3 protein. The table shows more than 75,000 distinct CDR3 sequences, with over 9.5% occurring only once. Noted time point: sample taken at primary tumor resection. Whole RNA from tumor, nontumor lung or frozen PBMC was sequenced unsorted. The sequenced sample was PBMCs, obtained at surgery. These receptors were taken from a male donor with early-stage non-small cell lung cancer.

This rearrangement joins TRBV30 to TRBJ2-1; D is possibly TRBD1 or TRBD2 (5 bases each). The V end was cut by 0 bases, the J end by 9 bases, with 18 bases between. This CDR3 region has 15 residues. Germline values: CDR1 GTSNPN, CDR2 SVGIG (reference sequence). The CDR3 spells CAWSVLGDLYGEQFF. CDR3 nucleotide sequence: TGTGCCTGGAGTGTTTTGGGGGACCTCTACGGTGAGCAGTTCTTC.

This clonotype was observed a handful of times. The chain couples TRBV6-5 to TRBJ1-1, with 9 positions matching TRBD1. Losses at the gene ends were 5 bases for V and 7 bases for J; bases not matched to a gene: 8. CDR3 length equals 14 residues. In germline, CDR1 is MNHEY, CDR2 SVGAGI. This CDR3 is CASSKQGARGEAFF. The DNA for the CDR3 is TGTGCCAGCAGTAAACAGGGGGCACGAGGTGAAGCTTTCTTT.

The CDR3 coding sequence is TGCAGTGCTAGACTAGCGGGAGGCAATGAGCAGTTCTTC. Its protein is CSARLAGGNEQFF. The chain combines TRBV20-1 with TRBJ2-1; 11 bases match TRBD2. CDR1 and CDR2 (germline): DFQATT, SNEGSKA (reference sequence). J lost 6 bases, V lost 2 bases, and 0 bases had no gene match. The CDR3 is made up of 13 amino acids.

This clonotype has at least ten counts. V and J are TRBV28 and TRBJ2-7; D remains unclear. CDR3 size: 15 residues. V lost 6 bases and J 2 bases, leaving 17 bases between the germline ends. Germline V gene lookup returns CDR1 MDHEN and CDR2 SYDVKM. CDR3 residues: CASSPSPRETYEQYF. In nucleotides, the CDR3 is TGTGCCAGCAGCCCTTCTCCCCGAGAGACCTACGAGCAGTACTTC.

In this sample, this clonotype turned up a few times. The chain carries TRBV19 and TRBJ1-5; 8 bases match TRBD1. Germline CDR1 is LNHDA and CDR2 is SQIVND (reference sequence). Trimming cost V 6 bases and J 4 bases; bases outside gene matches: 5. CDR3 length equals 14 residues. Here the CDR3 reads CASSIDRGNQPQHF. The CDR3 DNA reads TGTGCCAGTAGCATCGACAGGGGAAATCAGCCCCAGCATTTT.